This TCR beta chain was found in a study of T cells in localized non-small cell lung cancer. Study results and caveats: Highest T cell clonality was seen in uninvolved adjacent lung, surpassing that measured in tumor. Across samples, adjacent lung featured a median roughly 60 of the top 100 tumor clones.

For this clone: The antigen is not known. The same CDR3 also results from other DNA sequences found in this sample.

Produced via immunoSEQ multiplex PCR; TCRdb's table is partial and in-frame only. The sample includes about 15,000 clones, about 87% of them seen just once. The CDR3 spans 15 residues. With 3 bases removed from V and 0 bases from J, the gap between germline ends came to 9 bases. CDR1 LNHDA and CDR2 SQIVND come from the germline V gene (reference sequence). This receptor was identified in a male donor older than 55 with stage II lung adenocarcinoma. This chain connects TRBV19 to TRBJ2-1; D is ambiguous. Sequencing used peripheral blood mononuclear cells, obtained before any cancer treatment. The CDR3 DNA follows: TGTGCCAGTAGTATCGGCCCGAGCTCCTACAATGAGCAGTTCTTC. Translated, it gives CASSIGPSSYNEQFF.